Each of the 14 T cell receptor beta chains below was sequenced from the same sample in a study of T cell repertoires in ileal Crohn's disease. This sample's time point: neoterminal ileum biopsy at postoperative endoscopy, about 6 months after surgery. Data came from immunoSEQ multiplex PCR; TCRdb stores just in-frame clones and leaves some out. The sample shows approximately 14,000 clones, roughly 79% of them seen only once. Sequences were obtained from ileal tissue. The receptor set was obtained from an adult with Crohn's disease.

V and J are TRBV10-3 and TRBJ1-2, with TRBD1 as a possible D gene (5 bases). Trimming left V 3 bases short and J 1 base short, with 9 bases between. CDR1 is ENHRY and CDR2 is SYGVKD in the germline V gene. The CDR3 runs to 14 residues. For the CDR3, the DNA is TGTGCCATCAGTGATATGCAGGGTAACTATGGCTACACCTTC. Translated, it gives CAISDMQGNYGYTF.

The chain employs TRBV30 and TRBJ1-5, with D possibly TRBD1 on 5 matching bases. Trimming cost V 4 bases and J 4 bases, with 11 bases left between them. CDR1 and CDR2 (germline): GTSNPN, SVGIG (reference sequence). This CDR3 has 13 residues. The CDR3 region is CAWNRDPNQPQHF. CDR3 in DNA: TGTGCCTGGAACCGGGACCCTAATCAGCCCCAGCATTTT.

The chain recombines TRBV18 with TRBJ2-7; a possible D gene is TRBD2 (6 bases). This CDR3 spans 15 amino acids. Per the germline V gene, CDR1 is KGHSH and CDR2 is LQKENI. V shed 1 base and J shed 0 bases, with 10 bases lying between them. The CDR3 loop reads CASSPREVASYEQYF. CDR3 nucleotide sequence: TGTGCCAGCTCACCACGGGAGGTCGCCTCCTACGAGCAGTACTTC.

The chain couples TRBV6-5 to TRBJ2-1; tentatively, D is TRBD1 (5 bases). This CDR3 comprises 14 residues. From germline, CDR1 is MNHEY and CDR2 SVGAGI. The V end was cut by 3 bases, the J end by 6 bases, with 12 bases between. Written as DNA, the CDR3 is TGTGCCAGCAGTTATAAGACAGCTTTCAATGAGCAGTTCTTC. Protein product: CASSYKTAFNEQFF.

J is TRBJ2-7 and V is TRBV7-9, with D possibly TRBD1 on 6 matching bases. The CDR3 is 14 amino acids. The V end lost 1 base, the J end lost 3 bases, and 10 bases lay between the germline ends. Germline V CDR1 and CDR2: SEHNR, FQNEAQ (reference sequence). The CDR3 is CASSLGQGFYEQYF. Written as DNA, the CDR3 is TGTGCCAGCAGCTTAGGCCAGGGGTTCTACGAGCAGTACTTC.

V and J are TRBV27 and TRBJ1-5; weak D call: TRBD1 (6 bases). Germline V lookup: CDR1 MNHEY, CDR2 SMNVEV (reference sequence). The CDR3 is 15 amino acids. The V end was cut by 6 bases, the J end by 1 base, with 13 bases between. In nucleotides, the CDR3 is TGTGCCAGCAGCCCTGGACAGTTCAGCAATCAGCCCCAGCATTTT. Protein: CASSPGQFSNQPQHF.

This chain connects TRBV5-1 to TRBJ1-1, with D perhaps TRBD1 (6 bases). V shed 4 bases and J shed 2 bases, with 12 bases lying between them. The CDR3 covers 14 residues. Germline loops: CDR1 SGHRS, CDR2 YFSETQ. The CDR3 is CASSTTGANTEAFF. In DNA, the CDR3 is TGCGCCAGCAGCACGACAGGAGCTAACACTGAAGCTTTCTTT.

The chain employs TRBV30 and TRBJ2-7; no firm D call. This CDR3 comprises 11 residues. Germline CDR1 and CDR2: GTSNPN and SVGIG (reference sequence). Trimming took 5 bases from V and 5 from J, leaving 10 bases between them. The CDR3: CAWARLNEQYF. CDR3 nucleotide sequence: TGTGCCTGGGCACGCCTTAACGAGCAGTACTTC.

The chain is built from TRBV19 and TRBJ2-3; 13 nucleotides match TRBD2. V lost 10 bases and J lost 6; bases outside the gene matches: 7. Germline CDR1 LNHDA, CDR2 SQIVND (reference sequence). The CDR3 is 14 residues long. The chain's CDR3 is CATRTSGGGDTQYF. CDR3 coding DNA: TGTGCCACCCGGACTAGCGGGGGCGGGGATACGCAGTATTTT.

The CDR3 sequence: CASSPSRTGAHSGNTIYF. In nucleotides, the CDR3 is TGTGCCAGCAGTCCCTCGCGGACAGGGGCACACTCTGGAAACACCATATATTTT. V gene TRBV6-7 combines with J gene TRBJ1-3, with 9 bases that match TRBD1. Being an ORF, TRBV6-7 has a function that is uncertain. With 5 bases clipped from V and 0 bases from J, the junction kept 11 bases outside the gene matches. CDR3 length: 18 amino acids.

This chain joins TRBV27 and TRBJ1-6; 7 nucleotides line up with TRBD1. CDR3 size: 17 residues. Looked up from germline, CDR1 is MNHEY and CDR2 is SMNVEV (reference sequence). Losses at the gene ends were 7 bases for V and 0 bases for J; bases not matched to a gene: 9. This chain's CDR3 is CASTVRWDSSYNSPLHF. In DNA form, the CDR3 reads TGTGCCAGCACGGTGAGGTGGGACAGCTCCTATAATTCACCCCTCCACTTT.

CDR3 DNA: TGTGCCAGCAGCCGTCGACTAGCGGGAGGCGTTGGTAACACCGGGGAGCTGTTTTTT. Translation: CASSRRLAGGVGNTGELFF. This sequence joins TRBV11-3 and TRBJ2-2; TRBD2 aligns across 13 bases. The CDR3 sequence is 19 residues long. V lost 5 bases to trimming and J lost 2 bases; unmatched junction nucleotides: 11. CDR1 is SGHNT, CDR2 YENEEA, per germline.

The chain links TRBV10-3 to TRBJ1-2; D not resolved. The CDR3 is made up of 12 amino acids. Germline V gene lookup returns CDR1 ENHRY and CDR2 SYGVKD. Trimming removed 6 bases from V and 8 bases from J, with 13 bases in between. In DNA, the CDR3 is TGTGCCATCAGCGACCCCGCGGGGGGCTACACCTTC. Translated: CAISDPAGGYTF.

The chain joins TRBV19 to TRBJ2-5; D gene ambiguous. Germline V gene sequence: CDR1 LNHDA, CDR2 SQIVND (reference sequence). This CDR3 is built from 14 residues. V lost 3 bases to trimming and J lost 4 bases, with 12 bases between them. The CDR3 DNA reads TGTGCCAGTAGTATGAACAAGGTAGGAGAGACCCAGTACTTC. Amino acid sequence: CASSMNKVGETQYF. The variable domain in full, with the rest retrieved from reference TRBV19 and TRBJ2-5, is DGGITQSPKYLFRKEGQNVTLSCEQNLNHDAMYWYRQDPGQGLRLIYYSQIVNDFQKGDIAEGYSVSREKKESFPLTVTSAQKNPTAFYLCASSMNKVGETQYFGPGTRLLVL.